This T cell receptor (beta chain) was obtained from a study of blood T cell repertoires in COVID-19. About the study: The United States, Italy and Spain supplied acute and convalescent COVID-19 samples.

This clone was observed a single time. The study assigned cohorts using participant-reported clinical history. Sequencing used immunoSEQ multiplex PCR; TCRdb keeps in-frame clones, though not all of them. The sample has 150,000 to 190,000 clones, roughly 80% seen once; the top ten hold about 7.7%. V was cut by 3 bases and J by 3 bases, with 8 bases left in between. CDR1 is SEHNR, CDR2 FQNEAQ, per germline (reference sequence). CDR3 length: 13 amino acids. The TCR originated in a man in his fifties or sixties who had recovered from COVID-19. Input material: PBMCs or T cells enriched from blood (not recorded which). J is TRBJ1-2 and V is TRBV7-9; D gene ambiguous. The CDR3 reads CASSLVSYYGYTF. For the CDR3, the DNA is TGTGCCAGCAGCTTGGTGAGCTACTATGGCTACACCTTC. Full variable domain (rest looked up from reference TRBV7-9 and TRBJ1-2): DTGVSQNPRHKITKRGQNVTFRCDPISEHNRLYWYRQTLGQGPEFLTYFQNEAQLEKSRLLSDRFSAERPKGSFSTLEIQRTEQGDSAMYLCASSLVSYYGYTFGSGTRLTVV.